This TCR beta chain came from a study of cytomegalovirus exposure and HLA in healthy donors. Use of 60 Vbeta and 13 Jbeta primers characterized the PCR. Generated by immunoSEQ multiplex PCR, the TCRdb table keeps only in-frame clones and is missing some. The sample consists of 200,000 to 250,000 clones, approximately 80% of them appearing once. Despite likely unrecorded immune exposures, the donors were nominally healthy at the time of sampling. The germline CDR1 and CDR2 sequences are MDHEN and SYDVKM. This CDR3 contains 20 residues. V shed 6 bases and J 5 bases; nucleotides not matched to a gene: 24.

Material: PBMCs. The sequence was obtained from a middle-aged man in good health and CMV-seronegative. The V call is TRBV28, the J call TRBJ2-5, with TRBD2 matching 10 bases. Written as DNA, the CDR3 is TGTGCCAGCAGCGATACTACTCTCGGGACTAGCGCCCTCGGTAGGGAGACCCAGTACTTC. Encoded protein: CASSDTTLGTSALGRETQYF.